Presented here are 3 T cell receptor beta chains from one specimen sequenced in a study of cytomegalovirus exposure and HLA in healthy donors. A multiplex PCR was run with 60 Vbeta primers and 13 Jbeta primers. TCRdb's table, derived via immunoSEQ multiplex PCR, lists solely in-frame clones and lacks some. The profile covers around 200,000 clones, with 70% to 75% appearing a single time and about 3.1% taken by the ten largest. Sequenced input: PBMCs. The source is a woman in her twenties or thirties in good health and CMV-seropositive.

CDR3 nucleotides: TGTGCCAGCAGTTTATCGGGGCTAATGAACACTGAAGCTTTCTTT. Its protein product is CASSLSGLMNTEAFF. This chain connects TRBV27 to TRBJ1-1; maybe TRBD1 (5 bases). CDR3 length: 15 residues. V lost 0 bases and J lost 0, with 8 bases in between. The germline V gene has CDR1 MNHEY and CDR2 SMNVEV (reference sequence).

The V gene is TRBV27, the J gene TRBJ2-7, with 8 bases matching TRBD2. The CDR3 is made up of 15 amino acids. The V and J ends lost 4 bases and 0 bases, in that order; junction bases with no gene match: 5. The germline V gene has CDR1 MNHEY and CDR2 SMNVEV (reference sequence). CDR3 sequence (DNA): TGTGCCAGCAGTTCTGAGCGGGGGAGCTCCTACGAGCAGTACTTC. Protein sequence: CASSSERGSSYEQYF.

V and J are TRBV6-1 and TRBJ2-5; no reliable D call. The CDR3 totals 12 residues. Germline values: CDR1 MNHNS, CDR2 SASEGT. V dropped 2 bases and J dropped 2 bases, with 3 bases sitting between them. The CDR3 protein is CASSEQQETQYF. The CDR3 coding sequence is TGTGCCAGCAGTGAACAGCAAGAGACCCAGTACTTC.